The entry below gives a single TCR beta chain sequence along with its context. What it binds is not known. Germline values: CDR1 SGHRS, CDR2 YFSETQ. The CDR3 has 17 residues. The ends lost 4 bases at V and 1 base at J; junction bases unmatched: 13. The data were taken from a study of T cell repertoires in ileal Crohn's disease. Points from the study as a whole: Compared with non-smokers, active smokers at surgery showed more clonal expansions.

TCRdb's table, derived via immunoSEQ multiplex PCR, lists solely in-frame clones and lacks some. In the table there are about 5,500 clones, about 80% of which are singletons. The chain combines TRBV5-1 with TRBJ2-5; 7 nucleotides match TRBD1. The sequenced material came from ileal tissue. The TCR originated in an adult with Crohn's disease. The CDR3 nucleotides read TGCGCCAGCAGCCTTCACCTTTCCGGGACAGCCCAAGAGACCCAGTACTTC. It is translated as CASSLHLSGTAQETQYF.